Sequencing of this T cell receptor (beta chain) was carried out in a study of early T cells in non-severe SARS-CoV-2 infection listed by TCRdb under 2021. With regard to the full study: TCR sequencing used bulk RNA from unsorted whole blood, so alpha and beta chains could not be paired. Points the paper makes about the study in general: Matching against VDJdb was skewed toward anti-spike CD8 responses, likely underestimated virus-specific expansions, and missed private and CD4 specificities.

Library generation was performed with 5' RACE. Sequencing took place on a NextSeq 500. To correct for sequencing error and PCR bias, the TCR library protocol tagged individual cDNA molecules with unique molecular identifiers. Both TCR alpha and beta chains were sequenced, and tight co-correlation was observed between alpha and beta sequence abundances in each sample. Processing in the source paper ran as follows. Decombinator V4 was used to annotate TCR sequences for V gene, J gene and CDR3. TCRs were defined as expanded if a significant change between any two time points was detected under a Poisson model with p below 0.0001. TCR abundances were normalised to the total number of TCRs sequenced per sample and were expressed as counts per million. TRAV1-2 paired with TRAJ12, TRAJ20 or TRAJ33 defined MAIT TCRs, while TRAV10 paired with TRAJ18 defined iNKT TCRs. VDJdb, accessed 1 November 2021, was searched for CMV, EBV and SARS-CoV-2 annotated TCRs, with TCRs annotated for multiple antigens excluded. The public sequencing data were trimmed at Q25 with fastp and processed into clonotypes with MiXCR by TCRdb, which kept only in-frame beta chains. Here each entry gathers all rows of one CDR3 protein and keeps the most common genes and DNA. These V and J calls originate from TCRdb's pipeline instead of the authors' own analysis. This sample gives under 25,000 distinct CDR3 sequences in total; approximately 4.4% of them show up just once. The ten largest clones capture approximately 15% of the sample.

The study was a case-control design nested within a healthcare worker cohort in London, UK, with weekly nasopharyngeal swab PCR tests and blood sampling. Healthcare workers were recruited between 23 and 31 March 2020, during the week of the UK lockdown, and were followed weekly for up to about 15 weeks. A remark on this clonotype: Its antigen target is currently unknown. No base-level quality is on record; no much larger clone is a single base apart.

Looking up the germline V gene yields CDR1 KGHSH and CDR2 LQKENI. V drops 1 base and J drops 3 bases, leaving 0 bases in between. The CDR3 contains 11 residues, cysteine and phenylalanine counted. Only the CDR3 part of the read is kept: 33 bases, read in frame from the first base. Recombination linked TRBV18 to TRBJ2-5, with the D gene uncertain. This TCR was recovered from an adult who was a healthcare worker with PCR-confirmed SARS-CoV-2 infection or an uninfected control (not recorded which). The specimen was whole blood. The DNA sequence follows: TGTGCCAGCTCACCACAAGAGACCCAGTACTTC. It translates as CASSPQETQYF. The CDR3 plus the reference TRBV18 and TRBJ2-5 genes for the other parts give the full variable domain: NAGVMQNPRHLVRRRGQEARLRCSPMKGHSHVYWYRQLPEEGLKFMVYLQKENIIDESGMPKERFSAEFPKEGPSILRIQQVVRGDSAAYFCASSPQETQYFGPGTRLLVL.